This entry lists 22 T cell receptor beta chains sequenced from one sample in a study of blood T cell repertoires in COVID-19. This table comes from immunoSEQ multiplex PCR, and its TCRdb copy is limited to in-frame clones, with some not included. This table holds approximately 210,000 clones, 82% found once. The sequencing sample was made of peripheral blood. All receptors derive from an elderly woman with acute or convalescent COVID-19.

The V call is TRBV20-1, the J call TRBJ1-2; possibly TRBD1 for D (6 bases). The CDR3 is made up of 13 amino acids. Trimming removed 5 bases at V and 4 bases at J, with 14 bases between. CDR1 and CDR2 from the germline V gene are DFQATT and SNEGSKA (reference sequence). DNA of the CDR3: TGCAGTGCTGGTGCGGGGGGGCTCTATGGCTACACCTTC. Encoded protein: CSAGAGGLYGYTF.

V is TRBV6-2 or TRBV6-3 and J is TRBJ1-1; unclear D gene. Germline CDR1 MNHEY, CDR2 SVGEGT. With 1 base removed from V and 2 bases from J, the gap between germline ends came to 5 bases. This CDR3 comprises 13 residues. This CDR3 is CASSYLTNTEAFF. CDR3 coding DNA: TGTGCCAGCAGTTACTTGACAAACACTGAAGCTTTCTTT.

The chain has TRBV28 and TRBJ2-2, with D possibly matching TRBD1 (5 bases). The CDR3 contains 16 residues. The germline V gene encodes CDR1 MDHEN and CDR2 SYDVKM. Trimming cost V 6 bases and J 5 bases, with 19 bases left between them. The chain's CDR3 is CASSPTGRSGTGELFF. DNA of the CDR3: TGTGCCAGCAGCCCTACAGGAAGGAGTGGGACCGGGGAGCTGTTTTTT.

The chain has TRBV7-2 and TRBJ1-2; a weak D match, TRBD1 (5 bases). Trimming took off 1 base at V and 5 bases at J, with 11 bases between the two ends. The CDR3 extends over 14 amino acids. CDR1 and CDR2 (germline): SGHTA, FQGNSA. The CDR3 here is CASSLDPRGYGYTF. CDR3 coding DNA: TGTGCCAGCAGCTTAGATCCCCGGGGGTATGGCTACACCTTC. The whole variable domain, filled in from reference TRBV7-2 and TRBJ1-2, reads GAGVSQSPSNKVTEKGKDVELRCDPISGHTALYWYRQSLGQGLEFLIYFQGNSAPDKSGLPSDRFSAERTGGSVSTLTIQRTQQEDSAVYLCASSLDPRGYGYTFGSGTRLTVV.

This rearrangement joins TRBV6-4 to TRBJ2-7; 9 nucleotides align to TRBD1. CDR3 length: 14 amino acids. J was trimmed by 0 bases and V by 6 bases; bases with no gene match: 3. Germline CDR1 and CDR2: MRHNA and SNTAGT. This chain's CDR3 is CASSRDRASYEQYF. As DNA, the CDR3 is TGTGCCAGCAGCCGGGACAGGGCCTCCTACGAGCAGTACTTC.

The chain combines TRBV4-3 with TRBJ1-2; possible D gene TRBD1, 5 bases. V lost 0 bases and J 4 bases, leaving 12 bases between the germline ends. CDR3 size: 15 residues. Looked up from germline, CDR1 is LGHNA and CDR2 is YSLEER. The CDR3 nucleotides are TGCGCCAGCAGCCAAGACAGGGTGAGAGCCTATGGCTACACCTTC. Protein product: CASSQDRVRAYGYTF.

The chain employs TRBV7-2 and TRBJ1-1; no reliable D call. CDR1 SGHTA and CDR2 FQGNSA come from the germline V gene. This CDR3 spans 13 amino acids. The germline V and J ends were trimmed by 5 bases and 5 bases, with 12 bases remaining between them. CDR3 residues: CASSPLRGTEAFF. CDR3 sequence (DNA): TGTGCCAGCAGCCCTCTCCGCGGAACTGAAGCTTTCTTT.

Written as DNA, the CDR3 is TGCGCCAGCAGCCTAACAGGGAGCTCTGGAAACACCATATATTTT. Translated: CASSLTGSSGNTIYF. J is TRBJ1-3 and V is TRBV5-1; weak D call: TRBD1 (6 bases). The V end was cut by 4 bases, the J end by 0 bases, with 11 bases between. CDR1 and CDR2 (germline): SGHRS, YFSETQ. The CDR3 covers 15 residues. The whole variable domain, filled in from reference TRBV5-1 and TRBJ1-3, reads KAGVTQTPRYLIKTRGQQVTLSCSPISGHRSVSWYQQTPGQGLQFLFEYFSETQRNKGNFPGRFSGRQFSNSRSEMNVSTLELGDSALYLCASSLTGSSGNTIYFGEGSWLTVV.

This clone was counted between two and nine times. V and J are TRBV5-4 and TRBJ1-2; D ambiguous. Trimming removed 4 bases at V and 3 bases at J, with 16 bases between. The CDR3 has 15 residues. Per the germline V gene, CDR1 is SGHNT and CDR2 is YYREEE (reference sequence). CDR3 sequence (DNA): TGTGCCAGCAGCCCTGGTGGTCAGTTTGACTATGGCTACACCTTC. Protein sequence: CASSPGGQFDYGYTF.

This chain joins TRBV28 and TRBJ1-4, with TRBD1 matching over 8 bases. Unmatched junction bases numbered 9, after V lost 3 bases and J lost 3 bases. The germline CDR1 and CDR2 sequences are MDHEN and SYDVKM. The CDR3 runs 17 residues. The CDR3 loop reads CASSFVPGGYSNEKLFF. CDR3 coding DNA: TGTGCCAGCAGTTTTGTCCCAGGGGGCTACTCTAATGAAAAACTGTTTTTT. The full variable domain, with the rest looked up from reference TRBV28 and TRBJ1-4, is DVKVTQSSRYLVKRTGEKVFLECVQDMDHENMFWYRQDPGLGLRLIYFSYDVKMKEKGDIPEGYSVSREKKERFSLILESASTNQTSMYLCASSFVPGGYSNEKLFFGSGTQLSVL.

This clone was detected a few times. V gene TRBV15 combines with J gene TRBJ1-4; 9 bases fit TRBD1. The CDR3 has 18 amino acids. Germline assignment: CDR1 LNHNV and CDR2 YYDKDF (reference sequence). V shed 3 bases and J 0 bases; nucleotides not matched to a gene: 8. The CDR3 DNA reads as TGTGCCACCAGCAGGGGGACAGGGACCAGTACAACTAATGAAAAACTGTTTTTT. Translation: CATSRGTGTSTTNEKLFF.

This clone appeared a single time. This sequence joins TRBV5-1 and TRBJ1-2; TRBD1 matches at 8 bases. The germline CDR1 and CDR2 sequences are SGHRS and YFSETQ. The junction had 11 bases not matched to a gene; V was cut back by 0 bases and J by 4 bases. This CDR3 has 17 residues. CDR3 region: CASSLAPTGVNRYGYTF. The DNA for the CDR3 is TGCGCCAGCAGCTTGGCTCCGACAGGGGTAAATCGCTATGGCTACACCTTC.

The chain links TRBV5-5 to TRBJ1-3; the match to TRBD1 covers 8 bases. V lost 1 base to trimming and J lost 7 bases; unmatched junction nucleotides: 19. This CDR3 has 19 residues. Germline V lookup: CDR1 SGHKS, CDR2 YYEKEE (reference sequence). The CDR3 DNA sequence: TGTGCCAGCAGCTTGACAGCCGCTCGACAGGGGCGGCCCGGGAACACCATATATTTT. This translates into CASSLTAARQGRPGNTIYF.

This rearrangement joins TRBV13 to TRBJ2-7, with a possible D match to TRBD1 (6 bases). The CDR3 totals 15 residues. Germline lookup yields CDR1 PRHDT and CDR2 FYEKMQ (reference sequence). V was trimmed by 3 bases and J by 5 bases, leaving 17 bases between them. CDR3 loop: CASSFGSGVLDEQYF. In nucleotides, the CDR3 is TGTGCCAGCAGCTTCGGCTCAGGGGTTCTGGACGAGCAGTACTTC.

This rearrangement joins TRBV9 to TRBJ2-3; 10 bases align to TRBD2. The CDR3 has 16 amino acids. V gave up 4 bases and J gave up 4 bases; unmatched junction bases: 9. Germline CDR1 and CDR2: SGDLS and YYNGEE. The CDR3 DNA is TGTGCCAGCAGCCCCCGGGGCGGACTAGCGGCAGATACGCAGTATTTT. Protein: CASSPRGGLAADTQYF.

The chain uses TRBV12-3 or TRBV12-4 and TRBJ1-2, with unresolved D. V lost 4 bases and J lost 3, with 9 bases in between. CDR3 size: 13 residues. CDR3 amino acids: CASSSDGDYGYTF. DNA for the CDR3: TGTGCCAGCAGTTCGGACGGGGACTATGGCTACACCTTC.

CDR3 nucleotides: TGTGCCATCAGCATGGGCTTTGCGGGGGGTTCTAGCACAGATACGCAGTATTTT. This codes for CAISMGFAGGSSTDTQYF. The chain links TRBV10-3 to TRBJ2-3; 8 nucleotides match TRBD2. The germline V gene has CDR1 ENHRY and CDR2 SYGVKD. Trimming at V came to 6 bases and at J to 0 bases, leaving 14 bases not matched to a gene. There are 18 residues in the CDR3.

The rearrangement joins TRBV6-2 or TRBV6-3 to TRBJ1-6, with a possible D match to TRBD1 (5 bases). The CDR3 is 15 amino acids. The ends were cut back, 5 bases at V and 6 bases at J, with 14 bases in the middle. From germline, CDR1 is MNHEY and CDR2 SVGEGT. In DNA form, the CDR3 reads TGTGCCAGCAGTCCGGGACTTGCGGGTAATTCACCCCTCCACTTT. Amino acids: CASSPGLAGNSPLHF.

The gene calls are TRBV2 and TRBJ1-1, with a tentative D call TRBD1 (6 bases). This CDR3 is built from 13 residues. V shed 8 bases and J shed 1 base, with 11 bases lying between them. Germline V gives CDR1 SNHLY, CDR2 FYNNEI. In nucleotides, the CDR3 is TGTGCCAGCCGGGGACATTCGAACACTGAAGCTTTCTTT. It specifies CASRGHSNTEAFF.

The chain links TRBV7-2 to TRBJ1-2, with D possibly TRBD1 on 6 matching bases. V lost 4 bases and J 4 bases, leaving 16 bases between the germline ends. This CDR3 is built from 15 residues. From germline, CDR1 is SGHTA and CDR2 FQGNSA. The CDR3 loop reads CASSSPRGAGYGYTF. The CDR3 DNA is TGTGCCAGCAGCTCCCCCCGGGGGGCGGGCTATGGCTACACCTTC.

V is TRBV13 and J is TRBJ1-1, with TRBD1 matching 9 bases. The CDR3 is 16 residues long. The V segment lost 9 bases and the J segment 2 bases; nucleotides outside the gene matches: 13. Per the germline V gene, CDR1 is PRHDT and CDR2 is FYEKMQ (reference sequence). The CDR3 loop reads CASRIHLGQGNTEAFF. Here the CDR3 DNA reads TGTGCCAGTCGTATTCATCTGGGACAGGGAAACACTGAAGCTTTCTTT.

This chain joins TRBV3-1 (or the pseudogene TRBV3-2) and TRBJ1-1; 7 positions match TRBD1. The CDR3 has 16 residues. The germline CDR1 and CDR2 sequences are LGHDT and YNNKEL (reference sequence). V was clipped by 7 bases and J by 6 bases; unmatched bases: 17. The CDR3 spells CASIQGGRTGSPEAFF. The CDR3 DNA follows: TGTGCCAGCATCCAGGGGGGCCGGACAGGTAGCCCTGAAGCTTTCTTT.